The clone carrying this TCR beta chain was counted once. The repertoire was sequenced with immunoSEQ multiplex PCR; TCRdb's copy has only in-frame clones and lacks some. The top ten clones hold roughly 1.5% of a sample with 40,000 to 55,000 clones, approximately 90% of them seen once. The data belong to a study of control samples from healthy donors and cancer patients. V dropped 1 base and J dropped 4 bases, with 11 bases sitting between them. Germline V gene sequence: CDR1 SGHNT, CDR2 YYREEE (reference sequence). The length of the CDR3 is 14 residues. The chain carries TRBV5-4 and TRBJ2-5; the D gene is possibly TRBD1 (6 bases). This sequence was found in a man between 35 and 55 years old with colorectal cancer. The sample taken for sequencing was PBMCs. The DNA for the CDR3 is TGTGCCAGCAGCTTGAGTCTCAGGGGAGAGACCCAGTACTTC. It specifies CASSLSLRGETQYF.